This is a list of T cell receptor beta chains from one sample in a study of T-cell memory formation after mild COVID-19. TCRdb re-derived calls from the 5' RACE reads in MiXCR, one entry per CDR3 protein. The sample records a few hundred thousand distinct CDR3 sequences, roughly a fifth being singletons. Sequencing input: PBMCs or a T cell subset sorted from them (not recorded which). All receptors come from a man between 18 and 29 years old who had mild COVID-19 (a few samples of this study predate the infection). Cell type and time point are not known. The CDR3 runs from the conserved cysteine through the conserved F or W. The D gene is left open where the match is weak. Clone size appears in some rows only: once, few, many, or a class for an expanded clone.

CARSLGPEGGETQYF	TGCGCCAGAAGCTTGGGGCCAGAGGGAGGAGAGACCCAGTACTTC	TRBJ2-5	TRBV5-1	-	-
CASSYGWQPMNTEAFF	TGTGCCAGCAGTTACGGGTGGCAGCCCATGAACACTGAAGCTTTCTTT	TRBJ1-1	TRBV6-5	-	-
CASSPTGFSGNTIYF	TGTGCCAGCAGCCCAACAGGGTTCTCTGGAAACACCATATATTTT	TRBJ1-3	TRBV11-2	few	-
CASSLAPRASVEGLFF	TGTGCCAGCAGCTTAGCCCCCCGGGCTAGCGTCGAGGGGCTGTTTTTT	TRBJ2-2	TRBV7-2	few	-
CASSQDRRLAGVETQYF	TGTGCCAGCAGCCAAGATAGGAGGCTAGCGGGGGTGGAGACCCAGTACTTC	TRBJ2-5	TRBV14	-	TRBD2
CASSQDSGLDTEAFF	TGCGCCAGCAGCCAAGATTCAGGGCTGGACACTGAAGCTTTCTTT	TRBJ1-1	TRBV4-3	few	-
CASSRREGYTF	TGTGCCAGCAGCCGCAGGGAAGGCTACACCTTC	TRBJ1-2	TRBV12-3/TRBV12-4	-	-
CASSLLARGSPLHF	TGTGCCAGCAGCTTATTGGCCAGGGGATCACCCCTCCACTTT	TRBJ1-6	TRBV7-2	-	-
CASSLATGADGYTF	TGTGCCAGCAGCTTGGCCACAGGGGCGGATGGCTACACCTTC	TRBJ1-2	TRBV7-2	few	TRBD1
CASSSGLRVGGRGELFF	TGTGCCAGCAGCTCGGGCCTCCGCGTGGGTGGTCGCGGGGAGCTGTTTTTT	TRBJ2-2	TRBV7-9	few	-
CASFSSSYEQYF	TGTGCCAGCTTTTCTAGCTCCTACGAGCAGTACTTC	TRBJ2-7	TRBV27	few	-
CASSLAERAAEAFF	TGTGCCAGCAGCTTAGCGGAGCGGGCGGCTGAAGCTTTCTTT	TRBJ1-1	TRBV7-6	few	-
CASNRQENTGELFF	TGTGCCAGCAACAGACAGGAGAACACCGGGGAGCTGTTTTTT	TRBJ2-2	TRBV7-9	few	-
CASSQVGGPGGVGTEAFF	TGCGCCAGCAGCCAAGTCGGTGGCCCGGGAGGGGTAGGGACTGAAGCTTTCTTT	TRBJ1-1	TRBV4-1	few	-
CASSLYGGYGELFF	TGTGCCAGCAGCTTATATGGGGGTTACGGGGAGCTGTTTTTT	TRBJ2-2	TRBV7-3	-	-
CASSKRTGGDPPLNEQFF	TGTGCCAGCAGTAAACGGACAGGGGGCGACCCGCCGCTCAATGAGCAGTTCTTC	TRBJ2-1	TRBV6-5	-	TRBD1
CASTPGGGRLAKNIQYF	TGTGCCAGCACCCCCGGCGGGGGACGACTAGCCAAAAACATTCAGTACTTC	TRBJ2-4	TRBV12-3/TRBV12-4	few	TRBD2
CASSTQGGSSQPQHF	TGTGCCAGCAGCACACAGGGAGGTAGCAGTCAGCCCCAGCATTTT	TRBJ1-5	TRBV7-2	-	-
CASGNRGEGTDTQYF	TGTGCCAGCGGGAATCGGGGGGAAGGCACAGATACGCAGTATTTT	TRBJ2-3	TRBV11-2	-	TRBD2
CASSQTLAPADEQYF	TGCGCCAGCAGCCAGACTCTAGCTCCCGCAGACGAGCAGTACTTC	TRBJ2-7	TRBV4-1	many	-
CASMRVTLGLAGDTQYF	TGTGCCAGCATGAGGGTCACATTGGGACTAGCAGGGGATACGCAGTATTTT	TRBJ2-3	TRBV6-1	-	TRBD2
CASSLGDRGAEAFF	TGCGCCAGCAGCTTAGGAGACAGGGGCGCTGAAGCTTTCTTT	TRBJ1-1	TRBV5-1	few	TRBD1
CASTPGTHHQYF	TGTGCCAGCACTCCCGGGACGCACCACCAGTATTTT	TRBJ2-3	TRBV12-3/TRBV12-4	few	-
CASSFRAGNTEAFF	TGTGCCAGCAGCTTCCGAGCCGGGAACACTGAAGCTTTCTTT	TRBJ1-1	TRBV7-2	-	-
CASSEGTSGGNEQFF	TGCGCCAGCAGCGAGGGGACTAGCGGGGGTAATGAGCAGTTCTTC	TRBJ2-1	TRBV5-1	few	TRBD2
CASGLQGSSTEAFF	TGTGCCAGCGGATTACAGGGGAGTAGCACTGAAGCTTTCTTT	TRBJ1-1	TRBV6-5	-	TRBD1
CASSPSLAPTYEQYF	TGTGCCAGCAGCCCCTCTCTAGCGCCCACCTACGAGCAGTACTTC	TRBJ2-7	TRBV7-3	few	-
CSVERVPSTDTQYF	TGCAGCGTTGAGAGGGTGCCGAGCACAGATACGCAGTATTTT	TRBJ2-3	TRBV29-1	-	-
CSARDGSRAEETQYF	TGCAGTGCTAGAGATGGGTCGAGAGCTGAGGAGACCCAGTACTTC	TRBJ2-5	TRBV20-1	-	-
CASSFRLAAGTQYF	TGTGCCAGCAGTTTCAGGCTAGCGGCGGGTACGCAGTATTTT	TRBJ2-3	TRBV12-3/TRBV12-4	-	TRBD2
CASTGQGSQPQHF	TGTGCCAGCACCGGACAGGGGAGTCAGCCCCAGCATTTT	TRBJ1-5	TRBV6-6	-	TRBD1
CASSLRRGGFDEQFF	TGCGCCAGCAGCTTGAGGCGGGGGGGTTTCGATGAGCAGTTCTTC	TRBJ2-1	TRBV5-1	-	TRBD2
CASSPYGAGETQYF	TGCGCCAGCAGCCCCTACGGAGCCGGGGAGACCCAGTACTTC	TRBJ2-5	TRBV4-1	-	-
CASSRGGNQETQYF	TGTGCCAGCAGCAGAGGGGGAAACCAAGAGACCCAGTACTTC	TRBJ2-5	TRBV9	few	-
CASSLGVSSGGLHTDTQYF	TGTGCCAGCAGCTTAGGGGTCTCTAGCGGGGGGCTGCACACAGATACGCAGTATTTT	TRBJ2-3	TRBV7-9	-	TRBD2
CASSSPLGGGHTDTQYF	TGTGCCAGCAGCTCTCCATTAGGGGGGGGGCACACAGATACGCAGTATTTT	TRBJ2-3	TRBV7-9	-	-
CSARDRLPSNQPQHF	TGCAGTGCTAGAGATCGACTCCCTAGCAATCAGCCCCAGCATTTT	TRBJ1-5	TRBV20-1	-	-
CASSVKALAAETQYF	TGCGCCAGCAGCGTGAAGGCCCTAGCCGCGGAGACCCAGTACTTC	TRBJ2-5	TRBV5-1	-	-
CASSQAGFSTDTQYF	TGTGCCAGCAGCCAAGCGGGATTCAGCACAGATACGCAGTATTTT	TRBJ2-3	TRBV14	few	-
CSAMGLGDSYNSPLHF	TGCAGTGCTATGGGGCTCGGAGACTCCTATAATTCACCCCTCCACTTT	TRBJ1-6	TRBV20-1	few	-
CSVRTDTRDGYTF	TGCAGCGTCCGGACAGACACGCGGGATGGCTACACCTTC	TRBJ1-2	TRBV29-1	few	-
CATSDTGGNTGELFF	TGTGCCACCAGTGATACGGGGGGCAACACCGGGGAGCTGTTTTTT	TRBJ2-2	TRBV24-1	-	-
CATSRRNIGNQPQHF	TGTGCCACCAGCAGGCGGAACATCGGCAATCAGCCCCAGCATTTT	TRBJ1-5	TRBV15	-	-
CSARTFRETQYF	TGCAGTGCTAGGACGTTTCGGGAGACCCAGTACTTC	TRBJ2-5	TRBV20-1	few	-
CAISEALSGQPYGYTF	TGTGCCATCAGTGAGGCCCTTTCGGGACAGCCCTATGGCTACACCTTC	TRBJ1-2	TRBV10-3	-	TRBD1
CASSSIVGRGGSQPQHF	TGTGCCAGCAGCTCCATTGTAGGGAGAGGGGGGAGTCAGCCCCAGCATTTT	TRBJ1-5	TRBV11-2	-	-
CSALTQPEEDTQYF	TGCAGTGCCCTGACTCAACCGGAGGAAGATACGCAGTATTTT	TRBJ2-3	TRBV20-1	few	-
CASRKDTSYGYTF	TGCGCCAGCAGGAAAGACACCTCCTATGGCTACACCTTC	TRBJ1-2	TRBV5-1	-	-
CAISDPRQGFGELFF	TGTGCCATCAGTGACCCCAGACAGGGCTTCGGGGAGCTGTTTTTT	TRBJ2-2	TRBV10-3	-	TRBD1